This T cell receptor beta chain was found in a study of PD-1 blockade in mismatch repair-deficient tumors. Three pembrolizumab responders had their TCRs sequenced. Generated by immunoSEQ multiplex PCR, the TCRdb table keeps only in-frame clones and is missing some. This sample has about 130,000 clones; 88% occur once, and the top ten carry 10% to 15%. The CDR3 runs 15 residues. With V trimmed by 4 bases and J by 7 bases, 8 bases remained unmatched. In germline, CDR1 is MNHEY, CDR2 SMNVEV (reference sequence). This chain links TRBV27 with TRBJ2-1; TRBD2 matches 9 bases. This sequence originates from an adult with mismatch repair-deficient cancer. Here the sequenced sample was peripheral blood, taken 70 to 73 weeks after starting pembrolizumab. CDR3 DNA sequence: TGTGCCAGCAGTTCGATAGCGGGAGTGACTAATGAGCAGTTCTTC. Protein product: CASSSIAGVTNEQFF.